This T cell receptor (beta chain) was identified during a study of shared clonotypes between healthy human individuals. This clone was seen once. Clones were sequenced by immunoSEQ multiplex PCR, and TCRdb holds only the in-frame ones, with some missing. The sample shows approximately 2.5 million clones, roughly nine tenths of them seen only once. What was sequenced was naive CD4+ T cells sorted from blood. The subset here: CD45RA+ positively selected. The source of this sequence is a man younger than 30 in good health.

The CDR3 sequence: CASSRGQLGTQYF. The DNA for the CDR3 is TGTGCCAGCAGTAGAGGACAGTTGGGGACCCAGTACTTC. The genes are TRBV6-5 and TRBJ2-5, with D perhaps TRBD1 (6 bases). V was pared by 5 bases and J by 7 bases, with 14 bases between. Germline CDR1 and CDR2: MNHEY and SVGAGI. The CDR3 has 13 amino acids.